The subject of this entry is one TCR beta chain. Its antigen is as yet unknown. The V gene lost 5 bases and the J gene lost 0 bases, with 10 bases spanning the gap. This CDR3 is built from 15 residues. Germline values: CDR1 SEHNR, CDR2 FQNEAQ (reference sequence). The data were taken from a study of shared clonotypes between healthy human individuals. Profiled with immunoSEQ multiplex PCR; TCRdb holds only in-frame clones, not every one. The sample has 2 million to 2.5 million clones, more than 85% seen once. Study findings and constraints: Larger estimated richness was generally recorded for naive subsets relative to memory subsets. It was only blood that was sampled, and tissue repertoires likely differ.

The chain is built from TRBV7-9 and TRBJ2-2, with no clear D. What was sequenced was naive CD4+ T cells from PBMCs. Regarding subset: CD45RA+ positively selected. This clonotype originated in a man younger than 30 in good health. Some clones in this sample may be carry-over from other donors' samples. Here the CDR3 reads CASSVQRTNTGELFF. As DNA, the CDR3 is TGTGCCAGCAGCGTACAGAGGACGAACACCGGGGAGCTGTTTTTT.